This entry is about one TCR beta chain. The sample belongs to a study of blood T cell repertoires in COVID-19. Across the study: Specimens from acute and convalescent COVID-19 originated in the United States, Italy and Spain. From T cells, B-cell-depleted T cells, or PBMCs came the material, which was cDNA or gDNA.

Germline assignment: CDR1 MNHEY and CDR2 SVGAGI. The length of the CDR3 is 16 residues. V lost 0 bases and J 0 bases, leaving 8 bases between the germline ends. Original analysis: The authors estimated nucleated cell counts from reference gene primer amplification. Libraries were prepared by immunoSEQ multiplex PCR; TCRdb keeps only in-frame clonotypes and omits some of them. V and J calls and clone size come straight from that table; D and trimming were deduced from the DNA. Counted here are under 250,000 clones, about 83% occurring once; the ten biggest clones make up approximately 13%. The genes are TRBV6-5 and TRBJ1-4; no reliable D call. Sequencing was carried out using peripheral blood. This receptor was identified in a man aged 80 or over with acute or convalescent COVID-19. The CDR3 loop is CASSYSRRATNEKLFF. The CDR3 DNA reads as TGTGCCAGCAGTTACTCGAGGCGAGCAACTAATGAAAAACTGTTTTTT.